The 18 T cell receptor beta chains listed next were all sequenced from one sample in a study of T-cell reconstitution after alpha-beta-depleted transplantation in children. Unique molecular identifiers were used to barcode this TCRbeta library. Each CDR3 protein is one row after TCRdb ran MiXCR on the PCR reads. The repertoire includes under 850,000 distinct CDR3 sequences, about 12% of them detected once, and about 0.77% sits in the top ten. The specimen was PBMCs, collected before TCRalphabeta/CD19-depleted stem cell transplant. The receptors here all came from a girl aged 2 to 9 with congenital amegakaryocytic thrombocytopenia, due to receive a stem cell transplant.

This chain links TRBV5-1 with TRBJ2-1; 7 bases line up with TRBD2. This CDR3 has 15 amino acids. Trimming at V came to 4 bases and at J to 6 bases, leaving 10 bases not matched to a gene. Germline assignment: CDR1 SGHRS and CDR2 YFSETQ. In nucleotides, the CDR3 is TGCGCCAGCAGCCCTGCGGGGGAGGGCAGCAATGAGCAGTTCTTC. Translation gives CASSPAGEGSNEQFF. Supplemented by reference TRBV5-1 and TRBJ2-1, the full variable domain reads KAGVTQTPRYLIKTRGQQVTLSCSPISGHRSVSWYQQTPGQGLQFLFEYFSETQRNKGNFPGRFSGRQFSNSRSEMNVSTLELGDSALYLCASSPAGEGSNEQFFGPGTRLTVL.

J is TRBJ2-1 and V is TRBV12-5; TRBD2 matches 8 bases. The CDR3 is made up of 14 amino acids. Germline V CDR1 and CDR2: LGHNT, FRNRAP. V shed 10 bases, J shed 1 base, and the junction held 6 bases outside the gene matches. CDR3 protein: CATAAGESYNEQFF. In DNA form, the CDR3 reads TGTGCTACCGCAGCGGGAGAGTCCTACAATGAGCAGTTCTTC.

The J gene is TRBJ2-1, the V gene TRBV18; 8 bases are a match to TRBD1. The junction had 5 bases not matched to a gene; V was cut back by 2 bases and J by 11 bases. The CDR3 extends over 13 amino acids. The germline CDR1 and CDR2 sequences are KGHSH and LQKENI. CDR3: CASSPGRTGQQFF. CDR3 DNA sequence: TGTGCCAGCTCACCAGGGAGGACAGGGCAGCAGTTCTTC.

This clonotype occurred many times. The chain has TRBV20-1 and TRBJ2-7; a weak D match, TRBD2 (5 bases). Trimming pared 6 bases from V and 5 bases from J, leaving 14 bases between. Germline CDR1 reads DFQATT; CDR2 reads SNEGSKA (reference sequence). This CDR3 is 12 amino acids long. CDR3 bases: TGCAGTGCCGCGTCCAGGAGGAACGAGCAGTACTTC. Protein: CSAASRRNEQYF.

This chain uses TRBV6-5 with TRBJ2-7; TRBD2 matches 9 bases. From germline, CDR1 is MNHEY and CDR2 SVGAGI. V lost 4 bases to trimming and J lost 6 bases; unmatched junction nucleotides: 7. The CDR3 is 14 amino acids. The CDR3 spells CASSSIAGGPEQYF. The DNA for the CDR3 is TGTGCCAGCAGTTCAATCGCGGGGGGGCCCGAGCAGTACTTC.

This clonotype was detected ten times or more. This sequence joins TRBV20-1 and TRBJ2-1; maybe TRBD2 (5 bases). The ends were cut back, 5 bases at V and 13 bases at J, with 18 bases in the middle. The germline gives CDR1 DFQATT, CDR2 SNEGSKA (reference sequence). The CDR3 is made up of 12 amino acids. CDR3 bases: TGCAGTGCTCCCCTTATAGATCCGGGACAGTTCTTC. It encodes CSAPLIDPGQFF.

This clonotype has ten or more counts. The chain uses TRBV12-3 or TRBV12-4 and TRBJ2-7, with no clear D. With 2 bases removed from V and 0 bases from J, the gap between germline ends came to 11 bases. The CDR3 covers 15 residues. CDR3 sequence (DNA): TGTGCCAGCAGTTTACCAGGTCGAAGCTCCTACGAGCAGTACTTC. As protein: CASSLPGRSSYEQYF.

V is TRBV5-1 and J is TRBJ1-2, with a weak D call TRBD1 (6 bases). Germline assignment: CDR1 SGHRS and CDR2 YFSETQ. CDR3 length equals 13 residues. Trimming removed 0 bases from V and 10 bases from J, with 13 bases in between. CDR3 sequence: CASSLGQGSLYTF. The CDR3 nucleotides are TGCGCCAGCAGCTTGGGCCAGGGGTCTCTCTACACCTTC.

This clonotype has a count of ten or more. This chain uses TRBV9 with TRBJ1-6; D is unresolved. Trimming took 5 bases from V and 10 from J, leaving 19 bases between them. CDR3 length: 15 residues. CDR1 is SGDLS and CDR2 is YYNGEE in the germline V gene. CDR3 region: CASRLTDWAASPLHF. The CDR3 nucleotides read TGTGCCAGCAGATTAACCGATTGGGCGGCGTCACCCCTCCACTTT.

The chain recombines TRBV5-5 with TRBJ2-1, with TRBD1 as a possible D gene (5 bases). Germline assignment: CDR1 SGHKS and CDR2 YYEKEE (reference sequence). CDR3 length: 14 amino acids. V lost 4 bases and J 5 bases, leaving 13 bases between the germline ends. CDR3 loop: CASSLVGLNNEQFF. The CDR3, as DNA: TGTGCCAGCAGCCTGGTGGGGCTTAACAATGAGCAGTTCTTC.

This clonotype appeared many times. The chain links TRBV5-1 to TRBJ1-5, with D possibly TRBD1 on 5 matching bases. Germline-derived CDR1 and CDR2 are SGHRS and YFSETQ. V shed 4 bases and J shed 4 bases, with 12 bases lying between them. The CDR3 covers 14 residues. The CDR3 nucleotides read TGCGCCAGCAGCGAGGGACGGTTAAATCAGCCCCAGCATTTT. The encoded protein is CASSEGRLNQPQHF. The entire variable domain, with the rest obtained from reference TRBV5-1 and TRBJ1-5, is as follows: KAGVTQTPRYLIKTRGQQVTLSCSPISGHRSVSWYQQTPGQGLQFLFEYFSETQRNKGNFPGRFSGRQFSNSRSEMNVSTLELGDSALYLCASSEGRLNQPQHFGDGTRLSIL.

This clonotype was recorded many times. The chain couples TRBV7-9 to TRBJ2-1; D unclear. The CDR3 spans 13 residues. The germline V gene has CDR1 SEHNR and CDR2 FQNEAQ (reference sequence). Trimming removed 2 bases from V and 10 bases from J, with 12 bases in between. This CDR3 reads CASSLLGSFEQFF. The CDR3 DNA sequence: TGTGCCAGCAGCTTATTGGGTAGCTTCGAGCAGTTCTTC.

This clonotype was recorded a few times. The chain uses TRBV20-1 and TRBJ2-5, with TRBD2 identical over 7 bases. The trim removed 5 bases at V and 5 bases at J, leaving 11 bases unmatched. This CDR3 is 14 amino acids long. Germline values: CDR1 DFQATT, CDR2 SNEGSKA (reference sequence). The CDR3 sequence: CSASGGRAGETQYF. CDR3 DNA sequence: TGCAGTGCTTCCGGGGGAAGAGCGGGGGAGACCCAGTACTTC.

The chain is built from TRBV19 and TRBJ1-2; D ambiguous. In germline, CDR1 is LNHDA, CDR2 SQIVND (reference sequence). CDR3 size: 9 residues. The V end was cut by 8 bases, the J end by 11 bases, with 9 bases between. CDR3 in DNA: TGTGCCAGTGGTGTTTTGTACACCTTC. It codes for CASGVLYTF.

This clonotype has ten or more counts. The chain carries TRBV29-1 and TRBJ2-1; 12 bases map to TRBD2. V lost 4 bases to trimming and J lost 8 bases; unmatched junction nucleotides: 6. The CDR3 has 14 residues. Germline assignment: CDR1 SQVTM and CDR2 ANQGSEA. For the CDR3, the DNA is TGCAGCGTTGCGACTAGCGGGAGTTTCGATGAGCAGTTCTTC. Translating it yields CSVATSGSFDEQFF.

This clonotype was seen a few times. In DNA form, the CDR3 reads TGCGCCAGCACCCTCTCGGGGGGCGACTACAATGAGCAGTTCTTC. This codes for CASTLSGGDYNEQFF. This chain joins TRBV5-1 and TRBJ2-1; D is perhaps TRBD2 (7 bases). The V end was cut by 6 bases, the J end by 3 bases, with 16 bases between. Germline V gene data show CDR1 as SGHRS and CDR2 as YFSETQ. This CDR3 is 15 amino acids long.

In this sample, this clonotype turned up a few times. This chain joins TRBV20-1 and TRBJ2-5; 10 nucleotides align to TRBD2. There are 14 residues in the CDR3. The V gene's germline CDR1 is DFQATT and CDR2 SNEGSKA (reference sequence). The V segment lost 4 bases and the J segment 1 base; nucleotides outside the gene matches: 3. The CDR3 region has the DNA TGCAGTGCTAATCAGCGGGAGGGCCAAGAGACCCAGTACTTC. It codes for CSANQREGQETQYF.

V gene TRBV12-3 or TRBV12-4 combines with J gene TRBJ2-7; 8 nucleotides line up with TRBD1. V shed 3 bases and J 1 base; nucleotides not matched to a gene: 8. The CDR3 is 16 residues long. CDR3 loop: CASSFVSGTGSYEQYF. In nucleotides, the CDR3 is TGTGCCAGCAGTTTCGTTTCCGGGACAGGATCCTACGAGCAGTACTTC.